This note documents a single T cell receptor beta chain sequence. Its matching antigen is unknown. These data belong to a study of T cell responses to AZD1222 COVID-19 vaccine. Overall study findings and caveats: Just five to seven people given AZD1222 tested seropositive at baseline. Only after the peak T cell response were repertoires sampled.

V was clipped by 5 bases and J by 6 bases; unmatched bases: 9. CDR1 is LNHNV, CDR2 YYDKDF, per germline (reference sequence). The CDR3 extends over 17 amino acids. The protocol was immunoSEQ multiplex PCR, while the TCRdb copy is restricted to in-frame clones and leaves out a portion. The table lists about 150,000 clones, 85% to 95% of them singletons. Sequencing used peripheral blood, obtained 28 days after the second AZD1222 dose. The receptor was derived from an adult who received the AZD1222 COVID-19 vaccine. The gene calls are TRBV15 and TRBJ2-1; 14 positions match TRBD2. DNA for the CDR3: TGTGCCACCAGCCCCAGCCGACTAGCGGGAGGGCCCAATGAGCAGTTCTTC. Translation gives CATSPSRLAGGPNEQFF.